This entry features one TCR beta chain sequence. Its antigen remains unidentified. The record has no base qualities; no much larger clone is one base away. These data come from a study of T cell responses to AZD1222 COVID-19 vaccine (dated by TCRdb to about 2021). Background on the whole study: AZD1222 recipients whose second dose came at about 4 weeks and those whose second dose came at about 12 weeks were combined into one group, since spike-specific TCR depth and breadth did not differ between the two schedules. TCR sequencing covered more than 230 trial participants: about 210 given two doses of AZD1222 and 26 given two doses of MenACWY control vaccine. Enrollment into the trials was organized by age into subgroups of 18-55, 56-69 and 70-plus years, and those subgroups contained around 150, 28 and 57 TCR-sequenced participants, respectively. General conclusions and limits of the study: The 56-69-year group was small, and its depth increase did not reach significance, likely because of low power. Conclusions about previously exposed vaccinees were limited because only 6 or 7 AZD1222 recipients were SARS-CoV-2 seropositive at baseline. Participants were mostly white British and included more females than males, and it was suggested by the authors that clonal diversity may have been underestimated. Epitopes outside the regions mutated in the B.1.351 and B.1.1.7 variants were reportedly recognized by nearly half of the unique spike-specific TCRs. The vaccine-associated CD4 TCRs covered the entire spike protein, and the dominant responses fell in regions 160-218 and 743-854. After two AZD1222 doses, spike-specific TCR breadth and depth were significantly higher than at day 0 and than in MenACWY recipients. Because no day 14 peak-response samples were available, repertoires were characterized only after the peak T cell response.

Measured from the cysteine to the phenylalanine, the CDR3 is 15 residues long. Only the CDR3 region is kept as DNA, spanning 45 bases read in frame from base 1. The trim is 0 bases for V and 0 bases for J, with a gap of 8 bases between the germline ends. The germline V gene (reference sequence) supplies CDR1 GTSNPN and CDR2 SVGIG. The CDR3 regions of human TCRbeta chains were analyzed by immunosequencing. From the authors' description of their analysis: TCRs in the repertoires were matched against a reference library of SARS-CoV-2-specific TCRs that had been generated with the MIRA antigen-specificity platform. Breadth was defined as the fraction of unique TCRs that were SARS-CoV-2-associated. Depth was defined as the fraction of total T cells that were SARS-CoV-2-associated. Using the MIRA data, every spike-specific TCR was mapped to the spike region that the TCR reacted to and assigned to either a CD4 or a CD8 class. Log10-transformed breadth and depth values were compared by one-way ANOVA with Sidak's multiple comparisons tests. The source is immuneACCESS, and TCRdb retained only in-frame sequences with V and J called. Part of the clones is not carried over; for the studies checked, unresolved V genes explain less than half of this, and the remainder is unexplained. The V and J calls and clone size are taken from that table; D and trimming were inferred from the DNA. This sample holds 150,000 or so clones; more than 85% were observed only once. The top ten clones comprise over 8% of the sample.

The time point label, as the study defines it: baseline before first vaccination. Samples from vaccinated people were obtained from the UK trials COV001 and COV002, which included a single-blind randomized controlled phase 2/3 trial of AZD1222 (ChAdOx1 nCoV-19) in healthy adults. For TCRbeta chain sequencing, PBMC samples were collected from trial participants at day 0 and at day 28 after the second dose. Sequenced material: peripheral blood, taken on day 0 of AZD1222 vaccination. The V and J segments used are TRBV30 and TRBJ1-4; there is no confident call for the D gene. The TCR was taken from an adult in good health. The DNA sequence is TGTGCCTGGAGTGTACTCAGTTCAACTAATGAAAAACTGTTTTTT. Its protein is CAWSVLSSTNEKLFF.